The subject of this entry is one TCR beta chain. Its specificity is unknown. TCRdb re-called the 5' RACE reads with MiXCR, one entry per CDR3 protein. The sample includes 400,000 to 500,000 distinct CDR3 sequences, around 20% of them seen just once. The V and J ends lost 5 bases and 6 bases respectively, with 13 bases between them. The CDR3 covers 14 residues. Germline assignment: CDR1 SGHAT and CDR2 FQNNGV. The data belong to a study of T-cell memory formation after mild COVID-19. Background on the study: TCR clusters were mostly confined to one donor each. Points from the study as a whole: A second wave of clones peaked on day 37, and their SARS-CoV-2 specificity went unconfirmed. Contracting CD4+ clones lay largely in CM and EM, with CD8+ ones residing in EMRA. A balance of CD4 and CD8 characterized clones contracting day 15 to 85, whereas later expanders leaned CD4+.

The sequenced sample consisted of PBMCs or a T cell subset sorted from them (not recorded which). The source of this sequence is an adult woman who had mild COVID-19 (a few samples of this study predate the infection). Cell type and time point are not known. V is TRBV11-2 and J is TRBJ2-2, with TRBD1 as a possible D gene (6 bases). The DNA of the CDR3 is TGTGCCAGCAGCCTCACAGGGTACCCCGGGGAGCTGTTTTTT. Its protein product is CASSLTGYPGELFF.